The present entry profiles one T cell receptor beta chain with its context. In the study's own analysis: Nucleated cell counts were estimated from reference gene primer amplification. The method was immunoSEQ multiplex PCR; TCRdb's version includes in-frame clones alone and lacks a portion of them. V and J calls and clone size are copied from that table; D and trimming were computed from the DNA. The sample yields about 270,000 clones, approximately 89% seen once. The data stem from a study of blood T cell repertoires in COVID-19. About the study: The cDNA or gDNA used as material had been derived from T cells, B-cell-depleted T cells, or PBMCs.

This CDR3 spans 14 amino acids. Germline-derived CDR1 and CDR2 are MGHDK and SYGVNS. The ends were cut back, 0 bases at V and 7 bases at J, with 9 bases in the middle. Everyone who took part was about 18 to 90 years old, and they came from 24 US areas. What the recovered Cohort 3 donors had was two negative PCRs, clearance, or symptom resolution. Sequenced input: PBMCs or T cells enriched from blood (not recorded which). The sequence was obtained from a woman aged 18-35 years who had recovered from COVID-19. The chain links TRBV25-1 to TRBJ2-2, with D perhaps TRBD2 (5 bases). CDR3 bases: TGTGCCAGCAGTGAATACACCGAGGGCGGGGAGCTGTTTTTT. This sequence encodes CASSEYTEGGELFF.